This entry is about one TCR beta chain. Its cognate antigen is unknown. TCRdb independently ran MiXCR on the RT-PCR reads; one entry per CDR3 protein. The sample lists 530,000 or so distinct CDR3 sequences; less than 30% were seen once. This entry comes from a study of response to subunit inactivated influenza vaccine. Points from the study as a whole: Seasonal influenza vaccination, on each occasion, was suggested by the authors to recruit few new T cells.

This receptor was taken from a man aged 50 to 60 who received an inactivated influenza vaccine. Sequencing was performed on CD4+ T cells sorted from PBMCs, taken 4 to 6 days after vaccination.

The CDR3 region has the DNA TGTGCCAGCTCACCGGGACATTGGGCCCCTGAAGCTTTCTTT. This codes for CASSPGHWAPEAFF. The chain recombines TRBV18 with TRBJ1-1; tentatively, D is TRBD1 (6 bases). The CDR3 has 14 residues. Germline lookup yields CDR1 KGHSH and CDR2 LQKENI. Trimming cost V 3 bases and J 6 bases, with 14 bases left between them. The variable domain in full, completed from reference TRBV18 and TRBJ1-1, reads NAGVMQNPRHLVRRRGQEARLRCSPMKGHSHVYWYRQLPEEGLKFMVYLQKENIIDESGMPKERFSAEFPKEGPSILRIQQVVRGDSAAYFCASSPGHWAPEAFFGQGTRLTVV.